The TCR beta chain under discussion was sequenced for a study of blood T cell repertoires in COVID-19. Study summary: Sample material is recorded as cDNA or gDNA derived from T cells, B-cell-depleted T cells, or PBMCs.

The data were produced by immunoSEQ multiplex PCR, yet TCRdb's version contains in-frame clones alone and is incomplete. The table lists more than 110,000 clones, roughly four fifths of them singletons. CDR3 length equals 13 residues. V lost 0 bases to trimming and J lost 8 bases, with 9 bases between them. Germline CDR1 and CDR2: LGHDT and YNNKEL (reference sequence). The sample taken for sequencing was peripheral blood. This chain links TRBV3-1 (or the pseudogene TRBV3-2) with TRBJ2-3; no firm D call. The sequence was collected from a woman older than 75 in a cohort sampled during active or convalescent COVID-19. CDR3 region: CASSQESSGTQYF. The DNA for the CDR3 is TGTGCCAGCAGCCAAGAGAGCTCTGGTACGCAGTATTTT.